This T cell receptor beta chain derives from a study of radiotherapy plus CTLA-4 blockade in lung cancer. The assay was immunoSEQ multiplex PCR, and TCRdb's table has in-frame clones only and misses some. This sample has approximately 70,000 clones, with around 69% found just once. With V trimmed by 5 bases and J by 1 base, 6 bases remained unmatched. This CDR3 spans 15 amino acids. Germline lookup yields CDR1 SGHRS and CDR2 YFSETQ. V usage is TRBV5-1 and J usage is TRBJ1-1, with 9 positions matching TRBD1. The TCR comes from a human donor with non-small cell lung cancer whose response to radiotherapy plus ipilimumab could not be evaluated. Some clones in this sample may be carry-over from other donors' samples. The sample in question was peripheral blood, obtained from a patient treated with radiotherapy plus ipilimumab. CDR3 protein: CASSEQGQGNTEAFF. The CDR3 nucleotides are TGCGCCAGCAGTGAACAGGGACAGGGGAACACTGAAGCTTTCTTT. Based on the CDR3 plus reference TRBV5-1 and TRBJ1-1, the full variable domain is KAGVTQTPRYLIKTRGQQVTLSCSPISGHRSVSWYQQTPGQGLQFLFEYFSETQRNKGNFPGRFSGRQFSNSRSEMNVSTLELGDSALYLCASSEQGQGNTEAFFGQGTRLTVV.